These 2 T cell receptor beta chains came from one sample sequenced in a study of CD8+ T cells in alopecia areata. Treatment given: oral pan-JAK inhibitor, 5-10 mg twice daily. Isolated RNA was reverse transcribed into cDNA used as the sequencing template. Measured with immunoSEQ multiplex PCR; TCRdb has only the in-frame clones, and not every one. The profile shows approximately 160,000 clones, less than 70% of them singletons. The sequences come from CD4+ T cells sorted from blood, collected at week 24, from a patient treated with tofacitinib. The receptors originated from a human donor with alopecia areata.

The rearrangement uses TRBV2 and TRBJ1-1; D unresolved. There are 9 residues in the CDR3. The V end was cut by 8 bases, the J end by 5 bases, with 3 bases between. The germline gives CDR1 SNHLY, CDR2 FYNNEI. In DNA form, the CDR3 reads TGTGCCAGCGGGACTGAAGCTTTCTTT. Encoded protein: CASGTEAFF.

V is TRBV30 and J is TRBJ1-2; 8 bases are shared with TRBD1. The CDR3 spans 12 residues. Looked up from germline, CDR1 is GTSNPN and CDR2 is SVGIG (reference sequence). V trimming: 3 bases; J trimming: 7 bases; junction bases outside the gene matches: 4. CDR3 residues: CAWRLTGAGYTF. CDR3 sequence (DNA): TGTGCCTGGAGGTTGACAGGGGCTGGCTACACCTTC.